This entry describes one TCR beta chain. Antigen unknown. The TCR alpha and TCR beta cDNA libraries, bearing sample barcodes and UMIs, were generated by 5'RACE using constant-segment primers. TCRdb reprocessed the 5' RACE reads via MiXCR and lists one record per CDR3 protein. Of 540,000 or so distinct CDR3 sequences in the sample, over 20% were seen once. Trimming pared 2 bases from V and 3 bases from J, leaving 8 bases between. The CDR3 spans 13 residues. This specimen belongs to a study of T-cell memory formation after mild COVID-19. Study-level background: The TCR clusters were mostly specific to one donor.

Findings and caveats of the study: From day 15 to 85, contracting clones were balanced between CD4 and CD8, whereas later expanders leaned toward CD4+.

The sample consisted of PBMCs or a T cell subset sorted from them (not recorded which). This sequence was found in an adult woman who had mild COVID-19 (a few samples of this study predate the infection). Cell type and time point are not known. The chain links TRBV12-3 or TRBV12-4 to TRBJ2-7, with D perhaps TRBD1 (6 bases). CDR3 amino acids: CASSLRGHYEQYF. The CDR3 DNA is TGTGCCAGCAGTTTACGGGGACACTACGAGCAGTACTTC.